The 15 T cell receptor beta chains listed next were all sequenced from one sample in a study of cytomegalovirus exposure and HLA in healthy donors. PCR involved 60 Vbeta and 13 Jbeta primers. Profiling relied on immunoSEQ multiplex PCR, and the TCRdb table lists in-frame clones only, not all of them. The repertoire table contains about 160,000 clones. The material sequenced was PBMCs. Receptors were obtained from a man aged 30 to 39 in good health and CMV-seronegative.

This chain uses TRBV4-1 with TRBJ2-1; tentative D call: TRBD1 (5 bases). The V gene lost 5 bases and the J gene lost 4 bases, with 9 bases spanning the gap. Germline V CDR1 and CDR2: MGHRA, YSYEKL. The CDR3 consists of 13 residues. DNA for the CDR3: TGCGCCAGCAGCAGTCAGGGTTACAATGAGCAGTTCTTC. Amino acids: CASSSQGYNEQFF.

The chain joins TRBV30 to TRBJ2-1; 8 bases agree with TRBD2. In germline, CDR1 is GTSNPN, CDR2 SVGIG (reference sequence). The junction had 8 bases not matched to a gene; V was cut back by 2 bases and J by 5 bases. The CDR3 loop spans 15 amino acids. The CDR3 bases are TGTGCCTGGAGTCTCACTAGCGGTCAGAACAATGAGCAGTTCTTC. Encoded protein: CAWSLTSGQNNEQFF.

The V call is TRBV2, the J call TRBJ2-2; 8 nucleotides match TRBD2. V lost 6 bases and J lost 4; bases outside the gene matches: 7. This CDR3 is 15 amino acids long. CDR1 SNHLY and CDR2 FYNNEI come from the germline V gene. CDR3 protein: CASRVSGKGTGELFF. The CDR3 nucleotides are TGTGCCAGCAGGGTTAGCGGGAAAGGCACCGGGGAGCTGTTTTTT.

The rearrangement uses TRBV18 and TRBJ1-2; no clear D gene. The germline V gene has CDR1 KGHSH and CDR2 LQKENI. V gave up 4 bases and J gave up 8 bases, with 8 bases separating them. This CDR3 is built from 11 residues. The CDR3 here is CASSRAEGYTF. The CDR3 DNA follows: TGTGCCAGCTCACGTGCGGAGGGCTACACCTTC.

J is TRBJ2-7 and V is TRBV6-5, with unresolved D. The CDR3 runs to 15 residues. Germline V gives CDR1 MNHEY, CDR2 SVGAGI. Between the trimmed V and J ends, which lost 2 bases and 0 bases, there was a span of 11 bases. The CDR3 DNA follows: TGTGCCAGCAGTTACAGCGAATCCTTCTCCTACGAGCAGTACTTC. It encodes CASSYSESFSYEQYF.

J is TRBJ1-2 and V is TRBV19, with TRBD1 identical over 9 bases. CDR3 length: 19 amino acids. Trimming took 4 bases from V and 4 from J; bases not matched to a gene: 19. The germline V gene has CDR1 LNHDA and CDR2 SQIVND (reference sequence). Written as DNA, the CDR3 is TGTGCCAGTAGTAAAATGGACCGGGACAGGGTTTTCATACGCTATGGCTACACCTTC. Translation gives CASSKMDRDRVFIRYGYTF.

The CDR3 region is CASGQGSSNTEAFF. Here the CDR3 DNA reads TGCGCCAGTGGACAGGGGTCTTCGAACACTGAAGCTTTCTTT. The V gene is TRBV5-1, the J gene TRBJ1-1, with TRBD1 matching 9 bases. The CDR3 sequence is 14 residues long. The germline V gene encodes CDR1 SGHRS and CDR2 YFSETQ. J lost 1 base, V lost 8 bases, and 6 bases had no gene match.

The genes are TRBV4-1 and TRBJ2-3, with TRBD2 matching over 13 bases. The junction had 5 bases not matched to a gene; V was cut back by 2 bases and J by 3 bases. This CDR3 is built from 17 residues. The germline V gene has CDR1 MGHRA and CDR2 YSYEKL. CDR3 in amino acids: CASSQLGLAGVTDTQYF. CDR3 in DNA: TGCGCCAGCAGCCAACTCGGACTAGCGGGAGTGACAGATACGCAGTATTTT.

The chain combines TRBV30 with TRBJ1-1; 11 bases map to TRBD1. The CDR3 has 13 amino acids. Germline V CDR1 and CDR2: GTSNPN, SVGIG (reference sequence). The ends lost 5 bases at V and 5 bases at J; junction bases unmatched: 4. The CDR3 DNA reads TGTGCCTGGGGACAGGGGGCGTTGACTGAAGCTTTCTTT. This codes for CAWGQGALTEAFF.

The V gene is TRBV25-1, the J gene TRBJ2-1; 13 bases fit TRBD2. The CDR3 covers 15 residues. The V segment lost 5 bases and the J segment 3 bases; nucleotides outside the gene matches: 1. Germline assignment: CDR1 MGHDK and CDR2 SYGVNS. CDR3 loop: CASSWTSGSYNEQFF. The CDR3 region has the DNA TGTGCCAGCAGTTGGACTAGCGGGAGCTACAATGAGCAGTTCTTC.

This chain connects TRBV10-3 to TRBJ2-5; D is unresolved. The J call is in doubt because the DNA end fits TRBJ2-7 better. The V gene's germline CDR1 is ENHRY and CDR2 SYGVKD. The CDR3 sequence is 12 residues long. CDR3 amino acids: CAISETGTEQYF. Here the CDR3 DNA reads TGTGCCATCAGTGAGACGGGTACCGAGCAGTACTTC.

J is TRBJ1-2 and V is TRBV15; no clear D gene. CDR1 is LNHNV, CDR2 YYDKDF, per germline (reference sequence). The CDR3 consists of 15 residues. Trimming pared 1 base from V and 5 bases from J, leaving 14 bases between. CDR3 region: CATSRARTEPYGYTF. The CDR3, as DNA: TGTGCCACCAGCAGAGCCCGCACAGAACCTTATGGCTACACCTTC.

This chain joins TRBV18 and TRBJ2-3, with 13 bases lining up with TRBD2. Germline V gene data show CDR1 as KGHSH and CDR2 as LQKENI. V trimming: 0 bases; J trimming: 0 bases; junction bases outside the gene matches: 15. There are 22 residues in the CDR3. The CDR3 sequence is CASSPPGLAGLGPLPSTDTQYF. The CDR3 coding sequence is TGTGCCAGCTCACCACCGGGACTAGCGGGATTGGGGCCCCTTCCAAGCACAGATACGCAGTATTTT.

J is TRBJ1-1 and V is TRBV6-5, with D perhaps TRBD1 (5 bases). The CDR3 is 14 residues long. V was cut by 0 bases and J by 4 bases, with 9 bases left in between. CDR1 and CDR2 from the germline V gene are MNHEY and SVGAGI. The CDR3 DNA is TGTGCCAGCAGTTACTCGGGGGGAAGCACTGAAGCTTTCTTT. Amino acids: CASSYSGGSTEAFF.

The rearrangement uses TRBV18 and TRBJ1-2; 9 bases line up with TRBD1. J gave up 5 bases and V 3 bases, and 7 bases lay outside the gene matches. The CDR3 contains 15 residues. Germline values: CDR1 KGHSH, CDR2 LQKENI. CDR3 protein: CASSPKGQGPYGYTF. The CDR3 region has the DNA TGTGCCAGCTCACCCAAGGGACAGGGCCCATATGGCTACACCTTC.